This T cell receptor beta chain was sequenced during a study of patients and donors after allogeneic stem cell transplantation. A few counts support this clonotype. The ends lost 5 bases at V and 7 bases at J; junction bases unmatched: 10. The CDR3 loop spans 14 amino acids. Per germline, CDR1 SEHNR and CDR2 FQNEAQ (reference sequence). Each CDR3 protein is one row after TCRdb ran MiXCR on the RT-PCR reads. Of approximately 410,000 distinct CDR3 sequences listed, 15% to 20% are singletons. Material for sequencing was blood, either unsorted or a sorted T cell fraction (not recorded which). The source is a human donor who was either an allogeneic HSCT recipient or a stem cell or donor lymphocyte infusion donor (not recorded which). It is not recorded whose cells these are; they may come from a transplant donor. This chain uses TRBV7-9 with TRBJ2-7; 8 nucleotides match TRBD2. The CDR3 protein is CASSRRSGSREQYF. The CDR3 DNA reads TGTGCCAGCAGCCGGAGGAGCGGGAGTAGGGAGCAGTACTTC.